This T cell receptor (beta chain) was sequenced during a study of CD8+CD57+ T cells in acquired aplastic anemia. This clonotype was detected ten times or more. CDR1 and CDR2 (germline): SGHNT, YYREEE (reference sequence). J was trimmed by 2 bases and V by 3 bases; bases with no gene match: 12. CDR3 size: 17 residues. Profiling that covered TCR beta VDJ and CDR3 relied on genomic DNA as its template. TCRdb re-derived calls from the reads in MiXCR, one entry per CDR3 protein. The sample lists under 250,000 distinct CDR3 sequences, around 32% occurring once. This sequence joins TRBV5-4 and TRBJ2-7; TRBD1 matches 9 bases. This TCR was sampled from a human donor in good health, serving as a control. The sample was sorted CD4+, CD8+, or CD8+CD57+ T cells (not recorded which) from PBMCs. CDR3 DNA: TGTGCCAGCAGCTCAATGGCCCTACGACAGGGGGCCTACGAGCAGTACTTC. It translates to CASSSMALRQGAYEQYF.